One and the same sample provided the 29 T cell receptor beta chains below, sequenced in a study of control samples from healthy donors and cancer patients. TCRdb's copy holds only in-frame clones and misses some; the assay was immunoSEQ multiplex PCR. Among about 12,000 clones listed, roughly 88% were seen once. The specimen sequenced was formalin-fixed, paraffin-embedded tissue. The origin of the receptors is a male donor with melanoma.

V usage is TRBV4-1 and J usage is TRBJ1-1, with D possibly TRBD1 on 6 matching bases. In germline, CDR1 is MGHRA, CDR2 YSYEKL. This CDR3 has 16 residues. V was cut by 1 base and J by 5 bases, with 17 bases left in between. CDR3 coding DNA: TGCGCCAGCAGCCAAGGGAGCCTGGGGGCGCGTACTGAAGCTTTCTTT. Encoded protein: CASSQGSLGARTEAFF.

This rearrangement joins TRBV3-1 (or the pseudogene TRBV3-2) to TRBJ1-3; no definite D call. The germline V gene encodes CDR1 LGHDT and CDR2 YNNKEL (reference sequence). V lost 3 bases and J 1 base, leaving 10 bases between the germline ends. The CDR3 totals 15 residues. CDR3 in amino acids: CASSQSTPSGNTIYF. The CDR3 DNA is TGTGCCAGCAGCCAGTCCACACCTTCTGGAAACACCATATATTTT.

This clone was picked up one time. This chain links TRBV7-9 with TRBJ1-2, with TRBD1 identical over 8 bases. The CDR3 runs to 16 residues. The V segment lost 5 bases and the J segment 4 bases; nucleotides outside the gene matches: 12. Germline CDR1 is SEHNR and CDR2 is FQNEAQ (reference sequence). As DNA, the CDR3 is TGTGCCAGCAGCCCGCGGGACAGGAAGATAACCTATGGCTACACCTTC. It is translated as CASSPRDRKITYGYTF. The entire variable domain, with the rest obtained from reference TRBV7-9 and TRBJ1-2, is as follows: DTGVSQNPRHKITKRGQNVTFRCDPISEHNRLYWYRQTLGQGPEFLTYFQNEAQLEKSRLLSDRFSAERPKGSFSTLEIQRTEQGDSAMYLCASSPRDRKITYGYTFGSGTRLTVV.

The rearrangement links TRBV20-1 to TRBJ2-5; TRBD2 matches 7 bases. This CDR3 spans 16 amino acids. Germline-derived CDR1 and CDR2 are DFQATT and SNEGSKA (reference sequence). The junction had 15 bases not matched to a gene; V was cut back by 3 bases and J by 5 bases. In DNA, the CDR3 is TGCAGTGCTAGTTGTCCAGCGGGAAATCATGGGGAGACCCAGTACTTC. It translates to CSASCPAGNHGETQYF.

This chain uses TRBV9 with TRBJ2-7, with TRBD1 matching 9 bases. From germline, CDR1 is SGDLS and CDR2 YYNGEE. The trim removed 4 bases at V and 3 bases at J, leaving 5 bases unmatched. The CDR3 has 14 residues. The CDR3 DNA sequence: TGTGCCAGCAGCCCCGGGACAGGGTTCTACGAGCAGTACTTC. It codes for CASSPGTGFYEQYF.

Note on this clone: One end of the junction is discordant with germline, which a read error may explain. The chain links TRBV12-3 or TRBV12-4 to TRBJ1-1; D may be TRBD1 (6 bases). The CDR3 spans 13 residues. CDR3 nucleotides: TGTGCCAGCAGTCAGGGGACGAACACTGAAGTTTTCTTT. It codes for CASSQGTNTEVFF.

V gene TRBV7-9 combines with J gene TRBJ2-7, with TRBD2 identical over 9 bases. The CDR3 has 15 amino acids. V lost 3 bases, J lost 2 bases, and 5 bases stayed unmatched. The germline V gene has CDR1 SEHNR and CDR2 FQNEAQ (reference sequence). CDR3 bases: TGTGCCAGCAGCTTGATTAGCGGGGGAACCTACGAGCAGTACTTC. As protein: CASSLISGGTYEQYF.

As regards this clone: One end of the junction varies from germline; a read error may be responsible. In DNA, the CDR3 is TGTGCCAGCAGCCTGGGACTAGAAAACACCGGGAAGCTGTTTTTT. Amino acid sequence: CASSLGLENTGKLFF. The chain recombines TRBV6-2 or TRBV6-3 with TRBJ2-2; 8 bases map to TRBD2. This CDR3 has 15 residues. Germline CDR1 is MNHEY and CDR2 is SVGEGT.

The rearrangement joins TRBV5-1 to TRBJ2-1, with TRBD1 identical over 9 bases. This CDR3 is 14 amino acids long. The V gene end was trimmed by 1 base and the J gene end by 7 bases; junction bases not matched to a gene: 3. The germline gives CDR1 SGHRS, CDR2 YFSETQ. CDR3 residues: CASSLWGQGNEQFF. In DNA form, the CDR3 reads TGCGCCAGCAGCTTGTGGGGACAGGGAAATGAGCAGTTCTTC.

The V and J genes are TRBV15 and TRBJ2-7, with D unclear. Trimming cost V 0 bases and J 5 bases, with 11 bases left between them. The CDR3 runs to 14 residues. The V gene's germline CDR1 is LNHNV and CDR2 YYDKDF (reference sequence). The CDR3 region is CATSRDIGSHEQYF. In DNA, the CDR3 is TGTGCCACCAGCAGAGATATCGGCAGTCACGAGCAGTACTTC.

This rearrangement joins TRBV30 to TRBJ1-2; D remains ambiguous. The CDR3 loop spans 12 amino acids. The germline V gene has CDR1 GTSNPN and CDR2 SVGIG (reference sequence). V lost 5 bases, J lost 2 bases, and 9 bases lay in between. CDR3 DNA: TGTGCCTGGCTCCGGGAGAACTATGGCTACACCTTC. Encoded protein: CAWLRENYGYTF.

The genes are TRBV7-8 and TRBJ2-3; D might be TRBD2 (5 bases). The CDR3 has 14 residues. Germline V gives CDR1 SGHVS, CDR2 FQNEAQ. Deletions cut 5 bases from V and 5 bases from J, with 14 bases between. The DNA of the CDR3 is TGTGCCAGCAGCCCGGCGGGTCGAGGAGATACGCAGTATTTT. Its translation is CASSPAGRGDTQYF.

The chain employs TRBV3-1 (or the pseudogene TRBV3-2) and TRBJ2-7; D might be TRBD2 (5 bases). This CDR3 comprises 15 residues. The V end lost 0 bases, the J end lost 7 bases, and 16 bases lay between the germline ends. Germline loops: CDR1 LGHDT, CDR2 YNNKEL (reference sequence). CDR3 protein: CASSQDISETGEQYF. The CDR3 DNA follows: TGTGCCAGCAGCCAAGATATTAGTGAAACGGGGGAGCAGTACTTC.

The V and J genes are TRBV7-2 and TRBJ1-6, with no clear D. V was cut by 0 bases and J by 8 bases, with 14 bases left in between. The CDR3 is 16 residues long. In germline, CDR1 is SGHTA, CDR2 FQGNSA. CDR3 bases: TGTGCCAGCAGCTTAGCGGGAGTAGGGCCACATTCACCCCTCCACTTT. Translated: CASSLAGVGPHSPLHF.

The chain combines TRBV7-8 with TRBJ2-5, with D tentatively TRBD1 (5 bases). CDR3 size: 15 residues. Germline V lookup: CDR1 SGHVS, CDR2 FQNEAQ. Between the trimmed V and J ends, which lost 1 base and 0 bases, there was a span of 9 bases. CDR3 nucleotides: TGTGCCAGCAGCTTAGTCCCCAGGGACCAAGAGACCCAGTACTTC. This translates into CASSLVPRDQETQYF.

The sample holds a few counts of this clone. The chain is built from TRBV19 and TRBJ2-7, with D maybe TRBD2 (7 bases). Germline V CDR1 and CDR2: LNHDA, SQIVND (reference sequence). Trimming stripped 4 bases from V and 3 bases from J, with 13 bases between. This CDR3 has 14 residues. In nucleotides, the CDR3 is TGTGCCAGTAGTAAAAGGGGGGGCTTCTACGAGCAGTACTTC. Its protein product is CASSKRGGFYEQYF. The variable domain in full, with the rest retrieved from reference TRBV19 and TRBJ2-7, is DGGITQSPKYLFRKEGQNVTLSCEQNLNHDAMYWYRQDPGQGLRLIYYSQIVNDFQKGDIAEGYSVSREKKESFPLTVTSAQKNPTAFYLCASSKRGGFYEQYFGPGTRLTVT.

The chain recombines TRBV10-2 with TRBJ1-1; D might be TRBD1 (5 bases). Germline V gives CDR1 WSHSY, CDR2 SAAADI. This CDR3 contains 14 residues. Trimming removed 2 bases from V and 2 bases from J, with 9 bases in between. CDR3 nucleotides: TGCGCCAGCAGTGAGAAACAGGTAAACACTGAAGCTTTCTTT. Residues: CASSEKQVNTEAFF.

The CDR3 nucleotides read TGCGCCAGCAGCCGGACAGGGAGCTATTCACCTGAAGCTTTCTTT. The encoded protein is CASSRTGSYSPEAFF. The V gene is TRBV5-1, the J gene TRBJ1-1, with 8 bases identical to TRBD1. The germline V gene has CDR1 SGHRS and CDR2 YFSETQ. The CDR3 has 15 residues. With V trimmed by 4 bases and J by 6 bases, 11 bases remained unmatched.

The rearrangement joins TRBV10-3 to TRBJ1-1; no reliable D call. Trimming removed 6 bases at V and 7 bases at J, with 18 bases between. The V gene's germline CDR1 is ENHRY and CDR2 SYGVKD. This CDR3 comprises 14 residues. In nucleotides, the CDR3 is TGTGCCATCAGCAAACAGAGCGAAGACCTTGAAGCTTTCTTT. It translates to CAISKQSEDLEAFF.

The rearrangement links TRBV12-5 to TRBJ1-2, with D maybe TRBD1 (5 bases). The V gene's germline CDR1 is LGHNT and CDR2 FRNRAP. The CDR3 extends over 14 amino acids. V lost 2 bases to trimming and J lost 7 bases, with 14 bases between them. CDR3 DNA sequence: TGTGCTAGTGGTTTGTCTGGGGGGAGAAGTGGCTACACCTTC. Protein product: CASGLSGGRSGYTF.

With regard to this clone: Other nucleotide sequences from this sample produce the same CDR3. The J gene is TRBJ2-7, the V gene TRBV3-1 (or the pseudogene TRBV3-2), with 12 bases that match TRBD2. With 4 bases clipped from V and 7 bases from J, the junction kept 11 bases outside the gene matches. There are 16 residues in the CDR3. Per the germline V gene, CDR1 is LGHDT and CDR2 is YNNKEL (reference sequence). The CDR3: CASSLALAGGPGEQYF. The CDR3 coding sequence is TGTGCCAGCAGCCTGGCCCTAGCGGGAGGGCCGGGTGAGCAGTACTTC.

This sequence joins TRBV4-3 and TRBJ2-3; D gene uncertain. The CDR3 has 17 residues. Germline loops: CDR1 LGHNA, CDR2 YSLEER. V was shortened by 0 bases and J by 1 base, with 14 bases between the two germline ends. The CDR3 nucleotides are TGCGCCAGCAGCCAAGATATAACTAATCGGCGCACAGATACGCAGTATTTT. Its translation is CASSQDITNRRTDTQYF.

The chain carries TRBV6-2 or TRBV6-3 and TRBJ2-6; 8 bases line up with TRBD2. The V and J ends lost 4 bases and 2 bases, in that order; junction bases with no gene match: 13. Germline V lookup: CDR1 MNHEY, CDR2 SVGEGT. The CDR3 consists of 19 residues. The CDR3 nucleotides read TGTGCCAGCAGTTTAGAGCGGAGGAGCGGGAGAACTGGGGCCAACGTCCTGACTTTC. Translation: CASSLERRSGRTGANVLTF.

This chain uses TRBV9 with TRBJ2-5, with 7 bases lining up with TRBD1. Germline V gene sequence: CDR1 SGDLS, CDR2 YYNGEE. The CDR3 sequence is 19 residues long. V lost 4 bases to trimming and J lost 5 bases; unmatched junction nucleotides: 23. CDR3 amino acids: CASSSYSGGGRVRWETQYF. The CDR3 DNA reads TGTGCCAGCAGCTCCTACTCAGGGGGTGGGCGCGTCAGGTGGGAGACCCAGTACTTC.

The chain is built from TRBV18 and TRBJ2-2, with D hard to call. The CDR3 runs to 12 residues. CDR1 and CDR2 (germline): KGHSH, LQKENI. Trimming shortened V by 4 bases and J by 3 bases, and 3 bases separated the two germline ends. CDR3 sequence reads: CASSQDTGELFF. Written as DNA, the CDR3 is TGTGCCAGCTCACAGGACACCGGGGAGCTGTTTTTT.

The CDR3 protein is CASSFGGQRLGNQPQHF. The DNA for the CDR3 is TGTGCCAGCAGCTTCGGAGGACAGCGTTTGGGAAATCAGCCCCAGCATTTT. The V and J genes are TRBV27 and TRBJ1-5; TRBD1 might be the D (6 bases). This CDR3 region has 17 residues. Trimming removed 6 bases at V and 4 bases at J, with 22 bases between. CDR1 is MNHEY, CDR2 SMNVEV, per germline (reference sequence).

This clone was counted a single time. The J gene is TRBJ2-2, the V gene TRBV7-3; D gene uncertain. Germline V gives CDR1 SGHTA, CDR2 FQGTGA. V was shortened by 3 bases and J by 4 bases, with 12 bases between the two germline ends. The CDR3 runs to 15 residues. The CDR3 DNA reads TGTGCCAGCAGCTTGACTTATAGTCGCACCGGGGAGCTGTTTTTT. This codes for CASSLTYSRTGELFF.

V usage is TRBV5-4 and J usage is TRBJ2-4; tentatively, D is TRBD1 or TRBD2 (5 bases each). V lost 1 base to trimming and J lost 9 bases, with 11 bases between them. The germline gives CDR1 SGHNT, CDR2 YYREEE (reference sequence). CDR3 length: 13 amino acids. This CDR3 reads CASSLLGVGIQYF. CDR3 nucleotide sequence: TGTGCCAGCAGCTTGTTGGGGGTTGGCATTCAGTACTTC.

The chain links TRBV29-1 to TRBJ1-1, with D hard to call. Germline V gives CDR1 SQVTM, CDR2 ANQGSEA. V shed 3 bases and J shed 1 base, with 9 bases lying between them. The CDR3 consists of 13 residues. The CDR3 bases are TGCAGCGTTGATGGTCAGAAGAACACTGAAGCTTTCTTT. Translation: CSVDGQKNTEAFF.